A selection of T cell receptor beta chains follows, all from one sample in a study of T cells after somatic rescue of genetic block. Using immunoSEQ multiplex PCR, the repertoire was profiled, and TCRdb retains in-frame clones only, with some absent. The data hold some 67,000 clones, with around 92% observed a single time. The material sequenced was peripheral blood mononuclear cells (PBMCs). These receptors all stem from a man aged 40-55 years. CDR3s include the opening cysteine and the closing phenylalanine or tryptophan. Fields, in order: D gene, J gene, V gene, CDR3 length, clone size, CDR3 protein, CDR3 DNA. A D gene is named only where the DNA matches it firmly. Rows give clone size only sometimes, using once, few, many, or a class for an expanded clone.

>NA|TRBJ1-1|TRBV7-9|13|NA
CASSPWTRFEAFF
TGTGCCAGCAGCCCCTGGACGAGGTTTGAAGCTTTCTTT
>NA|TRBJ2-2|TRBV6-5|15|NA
CASSYSESGAGELFF
TGTGCCAGCAGTTACTCGGAGAGTGGGGCCGGGGAGCTGTTTTTT
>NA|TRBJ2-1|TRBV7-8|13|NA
CASSPTGFWEQFF
TGTGCCAGCAGCCCCACCGGGTTTTGGGAGCAGTTCTTC
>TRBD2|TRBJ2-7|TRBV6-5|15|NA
CASSRGTSGRYEQYF
TGTGCCAGCAGCCGTGGGACTAGCGGGAGGTACGAGCAGTACTTC
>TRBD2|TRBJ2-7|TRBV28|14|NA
CASAPGTSSYEQYF
TGTGCCAGCGCCCCAGGGACTAGCTCCTACGAGCAGTACTTC
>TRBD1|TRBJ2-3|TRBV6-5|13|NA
CATQTGLTDTQYF
TGTGCCACCCAGACAGGGTTAACAGATACGCAGTATTTT
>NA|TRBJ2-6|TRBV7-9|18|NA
CASSSGTGRTAGANVLTF
TGTGCCAGCAGCTCCGGAACAGGGAGGACGGCTGGGGCCAACGTCCTGACTTTC
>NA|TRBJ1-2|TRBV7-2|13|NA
CASSLSQGWSYTF
TGTGCCAGCAGCTTATCACAGGGTTGGAGCTACACCTTC
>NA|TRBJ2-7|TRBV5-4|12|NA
CASSMDSYEQYF
TGTGCCAGCAGCATGGACAGCTACGAGCAGTACTTC
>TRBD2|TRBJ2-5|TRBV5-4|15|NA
CASSHAGGGQETQYF
TGTGCCAGCAGCCATGCTGGGGGGGGGCAAGAGACCCAGTACTTC
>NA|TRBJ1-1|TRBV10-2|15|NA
CASSESNRASTEAFF
TGCGCCAGCAGTGAGTCCAACAGGGCGAGCACTGAAGCTTTCTTT
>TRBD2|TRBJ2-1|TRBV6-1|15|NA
CASRTSGQFYNEQFF
TGTGCCAGCAGGACTAGCGGCCAATTTTACAATGAGCAGTTCTTC
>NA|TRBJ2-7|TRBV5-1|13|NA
CASSLGVSYEQYF
TGCGCCAGCAGCTTGGGGGTGAGCTACGAGCAGTACTTC
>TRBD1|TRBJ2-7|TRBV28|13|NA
CASRKDRVYEQYF
TGTGCCAGCAGAAAGGACAGGGTTTACGAGCAGTACTTC
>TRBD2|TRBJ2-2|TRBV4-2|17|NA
CASSQERTSGNTGELFF
TGTGCCAGCAGCCAAGAGCGGACTAGCGGAAACACCGGGGAGCTGTTTTTT
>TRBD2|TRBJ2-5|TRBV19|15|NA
CASRGQLAGVGTQYF
TGTGCCAGTAGGGGGCAGCTAGCGGGAGTTGGGACCCAGTACTTC
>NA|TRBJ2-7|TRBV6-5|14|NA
CASSPPGYIYEQYF
TGTGCCAGCAGTCCACCGGGGTACATCTACGAGCAGTACTTC
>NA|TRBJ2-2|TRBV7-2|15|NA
CASSSQGYNTGELFF
TGTGCCAGCAGCTCTCAGGGTTATAACACCGGGGAGCTGTTTTTT
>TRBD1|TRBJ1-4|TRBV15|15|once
CATSKSTGVEAKLFF
TGTGCCACCAGCAAGTCGACAGGGGTGGAGGCAAAACTGTTTTTT
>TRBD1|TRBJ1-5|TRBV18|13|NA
CASSPEGAQPQHF
TGTGCCAGCTCACCAGAGGGGGCTCAGCCCCAGCATTTT
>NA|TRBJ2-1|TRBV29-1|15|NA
CSVEGLPTTYNEQFF
TGCAGCGTTGAAGGGCTGCCAACGACCTACAATGAGCAGTTCTTC
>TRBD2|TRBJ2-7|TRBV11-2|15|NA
CASSLDGRAVNEQYF
TGTGCCAGCAGCTTGGACGGGAGGGCCGTCAACGAGCAGTACTTC
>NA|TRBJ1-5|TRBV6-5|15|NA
CASSYGLLGNQPQHF
TGTGCCAGCAGTTACGGGCTGTTAGGGAATCAGCCCCAGCATTTT
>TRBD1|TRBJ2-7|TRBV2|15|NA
CASSDLTRQGYEQYF
TGTGCCAGCAGTGACCTCACCCGACAGGGGTACGAGCAGTACTTC
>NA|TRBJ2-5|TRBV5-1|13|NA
CASSLQGGETQYF
TGCGCCAGCAGCTTGCAGGGGGGTGAGACCCAGTACTTC
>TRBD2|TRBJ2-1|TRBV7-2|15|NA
CASSLGTSENNEQFF
TGTGCCAGCAGCTTAGGGACTAGCGAGAACAATGAGCAGTTCTTC
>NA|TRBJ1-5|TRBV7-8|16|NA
CASSLNWGAQGQPQHF
TGTGCCAGCAGCTTAAATTGGGGGGCGCAGGGTCAGCCCCAGCATTTT
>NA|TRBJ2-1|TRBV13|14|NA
CASSLRSGGNEQFF
TGTGCCAGCAGCTTGCGATCTGGGGGTAATGAGCAGTTCTTC
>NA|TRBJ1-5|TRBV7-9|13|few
CASSLELGQPQHF
TGTGCCAGCAGCTTAGAACTGGGTCAGCCCCAGCATTTT
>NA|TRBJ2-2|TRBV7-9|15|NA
CAFGRGPTNTGELFF
TGTGCCTTTGGGCGGGGGCCAACGAACACCGGGGAGCTGTTTTTT
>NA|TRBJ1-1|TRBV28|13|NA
CATRSRVNTEAFF
TGTGCCACCAGATCCAGAGTAAACACTGAAGCTTTCTTT
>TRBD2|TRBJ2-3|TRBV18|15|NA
CASSKREPSTDTQYF
TGTGCCAGCTCAAAGCGGGAGCCCAGCACAGATACGCAGTATTTT
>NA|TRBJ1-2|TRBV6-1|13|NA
CASSGTTNYGYTF
TGTGCCAGCAGTGGGACAACCAACTATGGCTACACCTTC
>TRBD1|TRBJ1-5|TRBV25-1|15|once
CASAKDREVGQPQHF
TGTGCCAGCGCTAAGGACAGGGAAGTCGGTCAGCCCCAGCATTTT
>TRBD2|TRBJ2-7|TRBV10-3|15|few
CAISAGTSGGYEQYF
TGTGCCATCAGCGCCGGGACTAGCGGGGGCTACGAGCAGTACTTC
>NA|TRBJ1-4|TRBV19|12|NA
CASSPRWEKLFF
TGTGCCAGTAGTCCTCGTTGGGAAAAACTGTTTTTT
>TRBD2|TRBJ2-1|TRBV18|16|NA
CASSLGLAGAYNEQFF
TGTGCCAGCTCACTGGGACTAGCGGGAGCCTACAATGAGCAGTTCTTC
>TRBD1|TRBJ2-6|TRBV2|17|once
CASKPGQGVAGANVLTF
TGTGCCAGCAAACCGGGACAGGGGGTTGCTGGGGCCAACGTCCTGACTTTC
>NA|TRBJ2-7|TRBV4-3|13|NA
CASSQDSDDEQYF
TGCGCCAGCAGCCAAGATTCGGACGACGAGCAGTACTTC
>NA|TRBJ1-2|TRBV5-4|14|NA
CASSNSRPVWGYTF
TGTGCCAGCAGCAATTCTCGTCCCGTATGGGGCTACACCTTC
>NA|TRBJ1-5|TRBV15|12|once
CATSRDEQPQHF
TGTGCCACCAGCAGAGATGAGCAGCCCCAGCATTTT
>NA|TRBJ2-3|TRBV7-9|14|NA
CASSLDGGRDTQYF
TGTGCCAGCAGCTTGGACGGCGGGCGCGATACGCAGTATTTT
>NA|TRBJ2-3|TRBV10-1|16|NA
CASSESTARSTDTQYF
TGCGCCAGCAGTGAGTCGACAGCCCGTAGCACAGATACGCAGTATTTT
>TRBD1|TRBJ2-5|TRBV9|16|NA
CASSVGTGTGVETQYF
TGTGCCAGCAGCGTGGGGACCGGGACAGGGGTTGAGACCCAGTACTTC
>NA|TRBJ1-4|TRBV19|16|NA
CASSITRPGRDEKLFF
TGTGCCAGTAGTATCACACGCCCCGGCAGGGATGAAAAACTGTTTTTT
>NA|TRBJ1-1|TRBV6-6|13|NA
CASSYLGATEAFF
TGTGCCAGCAGTTACTTGGGGGCCACTGAAGCTTTCTTT
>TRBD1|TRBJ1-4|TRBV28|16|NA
CASSPGRGQGHEKLFF
TGTGCCAGCAGTCCGGGGAGAGGACAGGGCCATGAAAAACTGTTTTTT
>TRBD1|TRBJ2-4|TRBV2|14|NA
CASTLQGAKNIQYF
TGTGCCAGCACCCTACAGGGGGCCAAAAACATTCAGTACTTC
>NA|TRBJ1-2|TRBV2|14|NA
CASSEARGADGYTF
TGTGCCAGCAGTGAAGCGCGGGGGGCGGATGGCTACACCTTC
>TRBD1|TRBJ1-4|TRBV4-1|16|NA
CASSQDPGQVNEKLFF
TGCGCCAGCAGCCAAGATCCGGGACAGGTGAATGAAAAACTGTTTTTT
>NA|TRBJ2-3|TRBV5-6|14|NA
CASSLGGSTDTQYF
TGTGCCAGCAGCTTGGGGGGTAGCACAGATACGCAGTATTTT
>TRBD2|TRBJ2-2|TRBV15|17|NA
CATSMKFLAGYTGELFF
TGTGCCACCAGCATGAAATTCCTAGCGGGCTATACCGGGGAGCTGTTTTTT
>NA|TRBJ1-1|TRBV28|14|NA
CASRFGATDTEAFF
TGTGCCAGCAGATTCGGGGCGACGGACACTGAAGCTTTCTTT